Listed here are 15 T cell receptor beta chains from one sample, sequenced in a study of blood T cell repertoires in COVID-19. Measured with immunoSEQ multiplex PCR; TCRdb has only the in-frame clones, and not every one. This sample has a few hundred thousand clones, with approximately 88% found just once. Sample: peripheral blood. The receptors stem from a woman in her thirties with COVID-19, enrolled during active disease.

The gene calls are TRBV7-2 and TRBJ1-5; TRBD1 agrees at 9 bases. The CDR3 is 13 amino acids. J lost 5 bases, V lost 5 bases, and 1 base had no gene match. Germline V gives CDR1 SGHTA, CDR2 FQGNSA. CDR3 sequence (DNA): TGTGCCAGCAGCCGGACAGGGGATCAGCCCCAGCATTTT. Its translation is CASSRTGDQPQHF.

The J gene is TRBJ1-1, the V gene TRBV5-4; 7 bases align to TRBD1. The V segment lost 3 bases and the J segment 5 bases; nucleotides outside the gene matches: 10. Germline CDR1 is SGHNT and CDR2 is YYREEE (reference sequence). The CDR3 runs 15 residues. The CDR3 reads CASSSQRQGRTEAFF. The CDR3 DNA reads TGTGCCAGCAGCTCCCAACGACAGGGTCGGACTGAAGCTTTCTTT.

The V call is TRBV27, the J call TRBJ1-2; 10 nucleotides match TRBD1. Per the germline V gene, CDR1 is MNHEY and CDR2 is SMNVEV (reference sequence). The CDR3 is 14 amino acids. Unmatched junction bases numbered 8, after V lost 6 bases and J lost 7 bases. CDR3 DNA: TGTGCCAGCAGCCGAGGGACAGGGGCAATTGGCTACACCTTC. This encodes CASSRGTGAIGYTF.

The V and J genes are TRBV27 and TRBJ1-2; a weak D match, TRBD1 (6 bases). The CDR3 runs 14 residues. The germline V gene encodes CDR1 MNHEY and CDR2 SMNVEV (reference sequence). Trimming took off 6 bases at V and 0 bases at J, with 11 bases between the two ends. This CDR3 is CASRSQGANYGYTF. In nucleotides, the CDR3 is TGTGCCAGCAGATCACAGGGCGCTAACTATGGCTACACCTTC.

This rearrangement joins TRBV11-2 to TRBJ1-5; 9 bases are a match to TRBD1. The germline V gene encodes CDR1 SGHAT and CDR2 FQNNGV. CDR3 length equals 14 residues. V was pared by 4 bases and J by 8 bases, with 6 bases of the junction left unmatched. CDR3 amino acids: CASSSDRGDEPQHF. As DNA, the CDR3 is TGTGCCAGCAGCTCGGACAGGGGAGATGAGCCCCAGCATTTT.

The genes are TRBV6-6 and TRBJ1-1; maybe TRBD1 (6 bases). The CDR3 has 14 residues. V was trimmed by 3 bases and J by 0 bases, leaving 8 bases between them. From germline, CDR1 is MNHNY and CDR2 SVGAGI (reference sequence). The CDR3 DNA reads as TGTGCCAGCAGTTATGGACAGATGAACACTGAAGCTTTCTTT. Translation gives CASSYGQMNTEAFF.

The chain uses TRBV2 and TRBJ2-2, with 12 bases matching TRBD2. Trimming removed 7 bases from V and 3 bases from J; junction bases left unmatched: 15. Germline assignment: CDR1 SNHLY and CDR2 FYNNEI. The CDR3 length is 19 residues. The CDR3 here is CASIRLAGALNLHTGELFF. CDR3 nucleotide sequence: TGTGCCAGCATAAGACTAGCGGGGGCCTTGAACCTCCACACCGGGGAGCTGTTTTTT.

A single count supports this clone. This sequence joins TRBV25-1 and TRBJ2-7, with TRBD1 matching over 7 bases. Germline CDR1 is MGHDK and CDR2 is SYGVNS. The CDR3 covers 11 residues. With 4 bases clipped from V and 12 bases from J, the junction kept 6 bases outside the gene matches. The CDR3 here is CASSGSTGPYV. The CDR3 nucleotides are TGTGCCAGCAGTGGTTCGACAGGGCCGTACGTC.

This chain connects TRBV18 to TRBJ1-6; TRBD1 matches at 10 bases. Trimming removed 2 bases from V and 9 bases from J; junction bases left unmatched: 1. Germline V gene lookup returns CDR1 KGHSH and CDR2 LQKENI. The CDR3 is made up of 14 amino acids. As DNA, the CDR3 is TGTGCCAGCTCACCAGGACAGGGGGTTTCACCCCTCCACTTT. It codes for CASSPGQGVSPLHF.

The V and J genes are TRBV10-3 and TRBJ1-5; the D gene is possibly TRBD1 (6 bases). Per germline, CDR1 ENHRY and CDR2 SYGVKD. Between the trimmed V and J ends, which lost 11 bases and 3 bases, there was a span of 14 bases. The CDR3 spans 13 residues. The CDR3 sequence: CAATGTLNQPQHF. The CDR3 region has the DNA TGTGCCGCGACCGGGACACTCAATCAGCCCCAGCATTTT.

With respect to this clone: The same CDR3 also results from other DNA sequences found in this sample. This sequence joins TRBV5-1 and TRBJ1-1, with 8 bases that match TRBD1. This CDR3 region has 13 residues. The trim removed 5 bases at V and 4 bases at J, leaving 4 bases unmatched. CDR1 and CDR2 from the germline V gene are SGHRS and YFSETQ. The CDR3 nucleotides read TGCGCCAGCAGTTTCACAGGGGGCACTGAAGCTTTCTTT. Translated: CASSFTGGTEAFF.

This clone was seen once. V and J are TRBV7-8 and TRBJ2-5; D is unclear. CDR3 length equals 14 residues. Germline V gene lookup returns CDR1 SGHVS and CDR2 FQNEAQ. V was pared by 5 bases and J by 1 base, with 11 bases between. This chain's CDR3 is CASSPGSSQETQYF. The CDR3 nucleotides read TGTGCCAGCAGCCCAGGCAGTTCCCAAGAGACCCAGTACTTC.

J is TRBJ2-7 and V is TRBV28; TRBD1 might be the D (6 bases). The CDR3 sequence is 13 residues long. The germline CDR1 and CDR2 sequences are MDHEN and SYDVKM. Deletions cut 7 bases from V and 4 bases from J, with 14 bases between. CDR3 sequence reads: CASKGVRKYEQYV. The CDR3 DNA reads TGTGCCAGCAAGGGGGTCAGAAAATACGAGCAGTACGTC.

The chain is built from TRBV12-3 or TRBV12-4 and TRBJ2-2; perhaps TRBD2 as D (5 bases). This CDR3 comprises 13 residues. V was pared by 6 bases and J by 6 bases, with 11 bases between. Here the CDR3 reads CASSSREAGELFF. CDR3 DNA sequence: TGTGCCAGCAGCAGCCGGGAAGCCGGGGAGCTGTTTTTT.

This rearrangement joins TRBV3-1 (or the pseudogene TRBV3-2) to TRBJ2-3; possible D gene TRBD2, 7 bases. The V end lost 2 bases, the J end lost 7 bases, and 13 bases lay between the germline ends. CDR1 LGHDT and CDR2 YNNKEL come from the germline V gene (reference sequence). The CDR3 contains 14 residues. This chain's CDR3 is CASSQSGDMYTQYF. The DNA for the CDR3 is TGTGCCAGCAGCCAAAGCGGGGACATGTATACGCAGTATTTT.